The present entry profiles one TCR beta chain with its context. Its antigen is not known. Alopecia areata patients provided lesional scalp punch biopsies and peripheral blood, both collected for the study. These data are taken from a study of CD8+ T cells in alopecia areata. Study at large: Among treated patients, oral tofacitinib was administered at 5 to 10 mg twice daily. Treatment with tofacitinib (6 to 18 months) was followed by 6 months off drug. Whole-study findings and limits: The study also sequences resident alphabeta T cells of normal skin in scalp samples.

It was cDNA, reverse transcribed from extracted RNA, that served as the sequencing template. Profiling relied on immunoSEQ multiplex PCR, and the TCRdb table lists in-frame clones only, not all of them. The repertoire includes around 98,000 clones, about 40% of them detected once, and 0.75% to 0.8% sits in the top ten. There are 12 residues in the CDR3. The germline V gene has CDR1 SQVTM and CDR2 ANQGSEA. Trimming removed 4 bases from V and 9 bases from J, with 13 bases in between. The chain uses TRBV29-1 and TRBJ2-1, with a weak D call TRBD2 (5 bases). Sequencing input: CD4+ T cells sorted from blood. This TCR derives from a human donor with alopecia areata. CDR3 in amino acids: CSVGGDGGEQFF. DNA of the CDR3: TGCAGCGTTGGGGGAGACGGAGGTGAGCAGTTCTTC.